A selection of T cell receptor beta chains follows, all from one sample in a study of quantifying T cell responses using KT2 cells. One entry per CDR3 protein results from TCRdb running MiXCR on the UMI-ligation and nested PCR reads. The top ten clones hold about 9.4% of a sample with tens of thousands of distinct CDR3 sequences, 9% to 15% of them seen once. Sequencing was done on a sample of PBMCs spiked with cells of the T cell clone KT2. These receptors all stem from a human donor. CDR3s include the opening cysteine and the closing phenylalanine or tryptophan. A D gene is named only where the DNA matches it firmly. Not every row has a clone size; where given, it reads once, few, many or a size class.

v_gene	d_gene	j_gene	abundance	CDR3nt	CDR3aa
TRBV4-1	-	TRBJ2-2	few	TGCGCCAGCAGCCAAGTTGCCACCGCGAACACCGGGGAGCTGTTTTTT	CASSQVATANTGELFF
TRBV5-6	-	TRBJ1-2	few	TGTGCCAGCAGCTTGGCAACAGCGAAGAACTATGGCTACACCTTC	CASSLATAKNYGYTF
TRBV19	TRBD1	TRBJ2-1	few	TGTGCCAGTAGTATCAACGACAGGGACCCAAGGAATGAGCAGTTCTTC	CASSINDRDPRNEQFF
TRBV7-3	TRBD2	TRBJ2-3	many	TGTGCCAGCAGCCCCCGAGCGGGAGGTCCCACAGATACGCAGTATTTT	CASSPRAGGPTDTQYF
TRBV6-1	TRBD1	TRBJ1-1	few	TGTGCCAGCATCCGGGACAGGTGGGGGACTGAAGCTTTCTTT	CASIRDRWGTEAFF
TRBV25-1	-	TRBJ2-1	-	TGTGCCAGCAGTGAACAGGGGAATTCCTACAATGAGCAGTTCTTC	CASSEQGNSYNEQFF
TRBV18	-	TRBJ2-2	-	TGTGCCAGCTCACCAGGACCACCTCCCTCCACCGGGGAGCTGTTTTTT	CASSPGPPPSTGELFF
TRBV18	TRBD1	TRBJ1-5	-	TGTGCCAGCTCACCGACAGGGGGTACCAATCAGCCCCAGCATTTT	CASSPTGGTNQPQHF
TRBV12-3/TRBV12-4	-	TRBJ1-5	many	TGTGCCAGCAGTTTTACAGGGAGCAATCAGCCCCAGCATTTT	CASSFTGSNQPQHF
TRBV5-6	-	TRBJ2-1	-	TGTGCCAGCAGCTTAGGGACACTTGACCAGTTCTTC	CASSLGTLDQFF
TRBV6-5	-	TRBJ2-6	-	TGTGCCAGCAGCCACAGGGTTGGGGCCAACGTCCTGACTTTC	CASSHRVGANVLTF
TRBV11-2	-	TRBJ2-1	few	TGTGCCAGCAGCGAAGGGGAAGGAGCGTACAATGAGCAGTTCTTC	CASSEGEGAYNEQFF
TRBV12-5	-	TRBJ2-7	few	TGTGCTAGTGGCTGGAGGGCGGACGAGCAGTACTTC	CASGWRADEQYF
TRBV6-2/TRBV6-3	-	TRBJ1-5	medium-sized	TGTGCCAGCAGCCGCGGGGCAGGCATCAGTCAGCCCCAGCATTTT	CASSRGAGISQPQHF
TRBV4-1	-	TRBJ2-7	few	TGCGCCAGCAGCCAAGAATATCAGGGGCGATCCTACGAGCAGTACTTC	CASSQEYQGRSYEQYF
TRBV25-1	-	TRBJ2-5	-	TGTGCCAGCAGTGACTTGAGTAGGGTTCGGAAGACCCAGTACTTC	CASSDLSRVRKTQYF